This T cell receptor beta chain was identified in a study of cytomegalovirus exposure and HLA in healthy donors. Study-wide results and caveats: Later analysis identified a missense DCLRE1C variant that was linked to TCR beta V- and J-gene trimming. The number of N-insertions in an Asian-associated ancestry cluster was reportedly below the approximately 600-donor mean in a later analysis.

The PCR employed 60 Vbeta primers together with 13 Jbeta primers. Here immunoSEQ multiplex PCR was the method, and the copy in TCRdb shows in-frame clones only, minus some. The sample has about 150,000 clones, approximately 82% seen once. There are 15 residues in the CDR3. Germline values: CDR1 ENHRY, CDR2 SYGVKD. The J segment lost 0 bases and the V segment lost 4 bases, leaving 0 bases of the junction unmatched. In the case of this clone: The antigen is undetermined.

This sequence was found in a woman aged 50 to 60 in good health and CMV-seropositive. V gene TRBV10-3 combines with J gene TRBJ2-6; 7 positions match TRBD2. Specimen: PBMCs. CDR3 protein: CAISGGGSGANVLTF. CDR3 bases: TGTGCCATCAGTGGGGGGGGCTCTGGGGCCAACGTCCTGACTTTC.